The following is a T cell receptor (beta chain) sequence with its context. The entry originates in a study of T cell changes during pregnancy in multiple sclerosis. Produced via immunoSEQ multiplex PCR; TCRdb's table is partial and in-frame only. The sample records roughly 57,000 clones, around 92% being singletons. This receptor was identified in a female donor with multiple sclerosis, enrolled in a pregnancy study. Sequencing used CD4+ T cells from peripheral blood mononuclear cells, obtained after pregnancy.

CDR3 protein: CASSAHLRGGRVSTDTQYF. CDR3 bases: TGTGCCAGCAGCGCCCATCTAAGAGGGGGCAGGGTAAGCACAGATACGCAGTATTTT. V usage is TRBV9 and J usage is TRBJ2-3, with TRBD1 matching 7 bases. The V segment lost 3 bases and the J segment 0 bases; nucleotides outside the gene matches: 16. Germline V gene data show CDR1 as SGDLS and CDR2 as YYNGEE. The CDR3 loop spans 19 amino acids.